This TCR beta chain was identified during a study of blood T cell repertoires in COVID-19. Looking at the study overall: The study drew acute and convalescent COVID-19 samples from the United States, Italy and Spain. The cDNA or gDNA used as material had been derived from T cells, B-cell-depleted T cells, or PBMCs.

Study processing details: Nucleated cell number was recorded as an estimate derived from reference gene primer amplification. Sequencing was performed with immunoSEQ multiplex PCR; in TCRdb, only in-frame clones are kept and a portion is missing. Clone size and the V and J calls come from that table; the DNA yielded D and trimming. Of some 65,000 clones listed, 85% to 95% are singletons. The CDR3 is made up of 17 amino acids. The sample taken for sequencing was peripheral blood. The receptor was isolated from a man in his 70s with active COVID-19. The V and J genes are TRBV21-1 and TRBJ2-6; the DNA was not compared with TRBD1, the D call given in the table. TRBV21-1 is flagged as a pseudogene. This CDR3 is CASRRRDSCWGANVLTF. The CDR3 bases are TGTGCCAGCAGACGGCGGGACAGTTGTTGGGGGGCCAACGTCCTGACTTTC.